The clone carrying this TCR beta chain was observed a handful of times. Antigen unknown. Amplification used 60 Vbeta primers and 13 Jbeta primers. Method: immunoSEQ multiplex PCR; TCRdb's copy keeps in-frame clones and lacks some. The sample holds more than 90,000 clones, over 65% seen once. This sample was taken from a study of cytomegalovirus exposure and HLA in healthy donors. With 6 bases removed from V and 5 bases from J, the gap between germline ends came to 16 bases. CDR3 length: 14 residues. CDR1 SNHLY and CDR2 FYNNEI come from the germline V gene. Study-wide results and limits: From TCR beta sequences, most subjects' HLA-A and HLA-B alleles were reportedly predicted accurately.

This TCR was sampled from a woman aged 55-69 years in good health and CMV-seronegative. This chain connects TRBV2 to TRBJ2-5; D is possibly TRBD1 (5 bases). Sequenced: PBMCs. The CDR3 loop reads CASRSPQARETQYF. The CDR3 region has the DNA TGTGCCAGCAGGTCACCACAGGCACGTGAGACCCAGTACTTC.